This T cell receptor beta chain was profiled in a study of T cell responses to AZD1222 COVID-19 vaccine. Assay used: immunoSEQ multiplex PCR; TCRdb lists only in-frame clones, some missing. The table has approximately 140,000 clones, 94% seen once. Per the germline V gene, CDR1 is LNHDA and CDR2 is SQIVND (reference sequence). CDR3 length: 13 amino acids. The V gene lost 7 bases and the J gene lost 4 bases, with 13 bases spanning the gap. The sequences come from peripheral blood, collected on day 0 of AZD1222 vaccination. This sequence originates from an adult in good health. J is TRBJ1-1 and V is TRBV19; TRBD1 might be the D (5 bases). The CDR3 protein is CASIDEGSTEAFF. The CDR3 region has the DNA TGTGCCAGTATTGATGAGGGGAGCACTGAAGCTTTCTTT.